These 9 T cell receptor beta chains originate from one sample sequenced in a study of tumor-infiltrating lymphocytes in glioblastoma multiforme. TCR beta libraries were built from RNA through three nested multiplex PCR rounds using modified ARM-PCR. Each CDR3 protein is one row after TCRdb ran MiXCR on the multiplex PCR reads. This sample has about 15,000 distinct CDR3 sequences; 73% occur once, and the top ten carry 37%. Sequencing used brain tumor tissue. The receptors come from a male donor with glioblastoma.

CDR3 bases: TGTGCCAGCAGTTACTCGGACAGGGGAACTAACTATGGCTACACCTTC. Residues: CASSYSDRGTNYGYTF. The chain joins TRBV6-6 to TRBJ1-2; 9 bases map to TRBD1. The germline CDR1 and CDR2 sequences are MNHNY and SVGAGI (reference sequence). V gave up 0 bases and J gave up 0 bases; unmatched junction bases: 2. The CDR3 has 16 amino acids.

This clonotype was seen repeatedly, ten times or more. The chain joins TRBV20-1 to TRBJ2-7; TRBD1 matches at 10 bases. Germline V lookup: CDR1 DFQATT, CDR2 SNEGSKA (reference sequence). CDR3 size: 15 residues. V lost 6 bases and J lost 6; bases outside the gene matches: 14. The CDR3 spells CSAQEPGQGSSEQYF. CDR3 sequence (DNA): TGCAGTGCGCAGGAGCCGGGACAGGGGTCTTCCGAGCAGTACTTC.

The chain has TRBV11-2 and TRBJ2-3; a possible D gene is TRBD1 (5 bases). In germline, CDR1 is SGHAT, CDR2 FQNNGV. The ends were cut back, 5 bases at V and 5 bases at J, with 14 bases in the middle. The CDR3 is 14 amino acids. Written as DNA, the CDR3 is TGTGCCAGCAGCCCGAGACAGTCAATAGATACGCAGTATTTT. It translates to CASSPRQSIDTQYF.

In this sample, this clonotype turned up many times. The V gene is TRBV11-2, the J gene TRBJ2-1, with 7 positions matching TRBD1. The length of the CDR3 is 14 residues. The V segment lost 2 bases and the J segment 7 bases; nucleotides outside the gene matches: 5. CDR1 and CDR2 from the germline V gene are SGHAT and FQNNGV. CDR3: CASSLMEQGNEQFF. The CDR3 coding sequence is TGTGCCAGCAGCTTAATGGAACAGGGGAATGAGCAGTTCTTC. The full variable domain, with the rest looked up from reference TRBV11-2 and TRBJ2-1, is EAGVAQSPRYKIIEKRQSVAFWCNPISGHATLYWYQQILGQGPKLLIQFQNNGVVDDSQLPKDRFSAERLKGVDSTLKIQPAKLEDSAVYLCASSLMEQGNEQFFGPGTRLTVL.

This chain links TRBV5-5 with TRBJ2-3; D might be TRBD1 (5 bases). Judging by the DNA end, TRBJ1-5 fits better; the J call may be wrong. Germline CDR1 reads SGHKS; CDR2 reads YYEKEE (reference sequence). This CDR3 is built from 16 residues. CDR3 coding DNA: TGTGCCAGCAGCTTTATTGGGGGAATCGGCACAGATACGCAGCATTTT. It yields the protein CASSFIGGIGTDTQHF.

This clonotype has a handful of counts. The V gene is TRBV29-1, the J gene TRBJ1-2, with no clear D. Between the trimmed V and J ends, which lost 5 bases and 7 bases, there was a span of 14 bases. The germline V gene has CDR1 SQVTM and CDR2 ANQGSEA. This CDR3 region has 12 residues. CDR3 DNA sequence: TGCAGCGTTAGCGCGGACTCCTCTGGCTACACCTTC. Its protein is CSVSADSSGYTF.

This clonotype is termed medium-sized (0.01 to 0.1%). The CDR3 loop is CASSLAIAGGGDTQYF. The CDR3, as DNA: TGTGCCAGCAGTTTAGCTATAGCGGGAGGGGGAGATACGCAGTATTTT. The genes are TRBV12-3 or TRBV12-4 and TRBJ2-3; 11 bases align to TRBD2. CDR3 size: 16 residues. J was trimmed by 5 bases and V by 0 bases; bases with no gene match: 4.

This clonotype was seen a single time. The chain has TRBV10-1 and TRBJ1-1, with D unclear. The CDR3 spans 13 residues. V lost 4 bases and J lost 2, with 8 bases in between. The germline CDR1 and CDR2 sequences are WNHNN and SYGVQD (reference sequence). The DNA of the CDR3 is TGCGCCAGCAGTGCTGAGGTCAACACTGAAGCTTTCTTT. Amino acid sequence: CASSAEVNTEAFF.

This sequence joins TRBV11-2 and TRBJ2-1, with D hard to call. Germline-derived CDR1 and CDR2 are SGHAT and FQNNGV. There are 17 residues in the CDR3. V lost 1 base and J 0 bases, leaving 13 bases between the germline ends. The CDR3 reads CASSLALRQSSYNEQFF. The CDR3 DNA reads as TGTGCCAGCAGCTTAGCCCTTCGGCAAAGCTCCTACAATGAGCAGTTCTTC.